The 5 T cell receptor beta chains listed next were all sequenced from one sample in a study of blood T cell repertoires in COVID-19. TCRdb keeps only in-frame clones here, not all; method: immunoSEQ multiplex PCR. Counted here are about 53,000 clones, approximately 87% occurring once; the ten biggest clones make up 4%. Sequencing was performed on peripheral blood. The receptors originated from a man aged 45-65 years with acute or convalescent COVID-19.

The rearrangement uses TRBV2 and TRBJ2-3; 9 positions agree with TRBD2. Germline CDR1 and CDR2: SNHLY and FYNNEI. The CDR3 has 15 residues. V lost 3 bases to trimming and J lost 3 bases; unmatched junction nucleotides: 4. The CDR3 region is CASSDGRGGTDTQYF. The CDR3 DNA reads TGTGCCAGCAGTGATGGGCGGGGGGGGACAGATACGCAGTATTTT.

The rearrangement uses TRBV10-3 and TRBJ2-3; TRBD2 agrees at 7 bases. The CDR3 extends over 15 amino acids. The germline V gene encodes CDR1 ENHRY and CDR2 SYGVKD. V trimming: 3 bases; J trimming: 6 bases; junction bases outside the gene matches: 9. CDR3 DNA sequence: TGTGCCATCAGTGATTCTCGCGGGAGTAAGGATACGCAGTATTTT. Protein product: CAISDSRGSKDTQYF.

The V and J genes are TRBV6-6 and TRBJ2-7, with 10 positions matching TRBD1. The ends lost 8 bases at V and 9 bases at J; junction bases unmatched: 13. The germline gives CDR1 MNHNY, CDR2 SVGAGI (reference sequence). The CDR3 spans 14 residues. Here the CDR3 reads CASLDGTGVLWQYF. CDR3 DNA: TGTGCCAGCCTCGATGGGACAGGGGTGTTGTGGCAGTACTTC.

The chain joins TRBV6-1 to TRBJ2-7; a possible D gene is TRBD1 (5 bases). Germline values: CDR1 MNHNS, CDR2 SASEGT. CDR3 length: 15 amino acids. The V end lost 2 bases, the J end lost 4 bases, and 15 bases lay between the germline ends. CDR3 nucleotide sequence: TGTGCCAGCAGTGAATTAAAAGGGGCGCCGTACGAGCAGTACTTC. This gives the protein CASSELKGAPYEQYF.

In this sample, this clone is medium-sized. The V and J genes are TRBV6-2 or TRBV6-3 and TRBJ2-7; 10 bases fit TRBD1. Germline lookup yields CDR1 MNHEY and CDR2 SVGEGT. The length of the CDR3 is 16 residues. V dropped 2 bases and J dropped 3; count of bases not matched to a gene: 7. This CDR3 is CASSYRDRGPDYEQYF. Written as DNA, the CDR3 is TGTGCCAGCAGTTACCGGGACAGGGGACCGGACTACGAGCAGTACTTC.